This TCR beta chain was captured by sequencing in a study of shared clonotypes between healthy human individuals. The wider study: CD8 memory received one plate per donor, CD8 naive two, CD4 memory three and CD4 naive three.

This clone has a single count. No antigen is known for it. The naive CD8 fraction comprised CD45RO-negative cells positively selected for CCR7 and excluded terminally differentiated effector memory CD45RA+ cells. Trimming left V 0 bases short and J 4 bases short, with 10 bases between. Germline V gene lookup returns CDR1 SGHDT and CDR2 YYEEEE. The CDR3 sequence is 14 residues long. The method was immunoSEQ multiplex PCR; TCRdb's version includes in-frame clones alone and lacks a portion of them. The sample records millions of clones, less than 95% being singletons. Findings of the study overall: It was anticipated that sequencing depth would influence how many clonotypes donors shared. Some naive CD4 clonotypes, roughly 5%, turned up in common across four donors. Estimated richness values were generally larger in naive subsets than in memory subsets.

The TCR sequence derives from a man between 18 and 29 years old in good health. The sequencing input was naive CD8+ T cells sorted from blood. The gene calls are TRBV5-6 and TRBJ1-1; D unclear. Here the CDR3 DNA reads TGTGCCAGCAGCTTGGACACCACTGGCACTGAAGCTTTCTTT. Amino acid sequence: CASSLDTTGTEAFF.